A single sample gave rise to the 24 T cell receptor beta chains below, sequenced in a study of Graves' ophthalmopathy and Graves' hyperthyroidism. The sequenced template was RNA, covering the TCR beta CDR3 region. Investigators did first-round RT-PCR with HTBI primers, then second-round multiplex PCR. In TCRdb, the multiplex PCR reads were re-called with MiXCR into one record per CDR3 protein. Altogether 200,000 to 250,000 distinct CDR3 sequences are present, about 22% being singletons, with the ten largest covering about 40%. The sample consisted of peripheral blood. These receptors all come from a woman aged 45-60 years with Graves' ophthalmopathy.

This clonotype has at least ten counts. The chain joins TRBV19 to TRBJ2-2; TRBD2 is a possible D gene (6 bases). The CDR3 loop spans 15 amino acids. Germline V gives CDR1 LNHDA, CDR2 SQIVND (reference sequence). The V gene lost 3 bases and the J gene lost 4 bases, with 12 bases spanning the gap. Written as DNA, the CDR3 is TGTGCCAGTAGTATCACGGCGGGGTTCACCGGGGAGCTGTTTTTT. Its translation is CASSITAGFTGELFF. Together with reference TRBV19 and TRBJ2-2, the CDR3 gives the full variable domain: DGGITQSPKYLFRKEGQNVTLSCEQNLNHDAMYWYRQDPGQGLRLIYYSQIVNDFQKGDIAEGYSVSREKKESFPLTVTSAQKNPTAFYLCASSITAGFTGELFFGEGSRLTVL.

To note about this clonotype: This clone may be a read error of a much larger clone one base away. The CDR3 loop is CSARNRLDGYIF. CDR3 bases: TGCAGTGCTAGAAACAGGCTGGATGGCTACATCTTC. The V gene is TRBV20-1, the J gene TRBJ1-2; a possible D gene is TRBD1 (5 bases). Per germline, CDR1 DFQATT and CDR2 SNEGSKA (reference sequence). The CDR3 sequence is 12 residues long.

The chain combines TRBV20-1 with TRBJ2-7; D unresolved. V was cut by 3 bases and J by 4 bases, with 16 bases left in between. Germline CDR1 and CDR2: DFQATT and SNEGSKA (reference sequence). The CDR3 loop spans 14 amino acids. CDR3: CSARKTGLGYEQYF. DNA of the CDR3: TGCAGTGCTAGGAAGACGGGCCTTGGGTACGAGCAGTACTTC.

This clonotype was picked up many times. CDR3 bases: TGTGCCAGCAGTTCAATCAGGGGAGCCAAAAACATTCAGTACTTC. This sequence encodes CASSSIRGAKNIQYF. This chain uses TRBV28 with TRBJ2-4; D is possibly TRBD1 (6 bases). There are 15 residues in the CDR3. Between the trimmed V and J ends, which lost 4 bases and 0 bases, there was a span of 10 bases. Germline CDR1 and CDR2: MDHEN and SYDVKM.

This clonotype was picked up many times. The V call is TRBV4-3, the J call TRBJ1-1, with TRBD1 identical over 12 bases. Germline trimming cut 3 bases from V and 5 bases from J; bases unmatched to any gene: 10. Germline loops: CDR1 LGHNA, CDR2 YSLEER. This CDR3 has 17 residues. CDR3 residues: CASSQTGQGALVTEAFF. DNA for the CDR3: TGCGCCAGCAGCCAGACGGGACAGGGGGCTTTAGTGACTGAAGCTTTCTTT.

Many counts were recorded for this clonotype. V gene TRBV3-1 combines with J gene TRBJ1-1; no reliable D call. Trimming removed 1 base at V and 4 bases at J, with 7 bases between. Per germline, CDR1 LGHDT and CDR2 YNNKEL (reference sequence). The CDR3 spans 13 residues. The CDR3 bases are TGTGCCAGCAGCCAAGGCGCAGGCACTGAAGCTTTCTTT. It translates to CASSQGAGTEAFF.

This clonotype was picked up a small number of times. Here the CDR3 DNA reads TGTGCCAGCAGCTTAGTTGGGACAGCCAGAGCTTTCTTT. This codes for CASSLVGTARAFF. The chain recombines TRBV7-2 with TRBJ1-1, with 7 positions matching TRBD1. The CDR3 is made up of 13 amino acids. J gave up 10 bases and V 1 base, and 6 bases lay outside the gene matches. The germline V gene encodes CDR1 SGHTA and CDR2 FQGNSA.

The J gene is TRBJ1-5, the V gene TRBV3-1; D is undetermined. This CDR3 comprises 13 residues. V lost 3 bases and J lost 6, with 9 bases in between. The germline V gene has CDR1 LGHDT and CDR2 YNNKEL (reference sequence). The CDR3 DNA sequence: TGTGCCAGCAGCCACGGAGGCACTCAGCCCCAGCATTTT. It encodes CASSHGGTQPQHF.

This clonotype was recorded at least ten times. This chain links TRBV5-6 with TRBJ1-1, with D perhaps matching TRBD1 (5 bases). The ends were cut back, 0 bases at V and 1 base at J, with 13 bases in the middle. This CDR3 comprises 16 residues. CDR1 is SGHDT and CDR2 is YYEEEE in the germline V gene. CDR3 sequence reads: CASSLAGGVGNTEAFF. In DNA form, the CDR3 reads TGTGCCAGCAGCTTGGCCGGGGGAGTCGGGAACACTGAAGCTTTCTTT. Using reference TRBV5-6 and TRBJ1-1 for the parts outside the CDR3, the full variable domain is DAGVTQSPTHLIKTRGQQVTLRCSPKSGHDTVSWYQQALGQGPQFIFQYYEEEERQRGNFPDRFSGHQFPNYSSELNVNALLLGDSALYLCASSLAGGVGNTEAFFGQGTRLTVV.

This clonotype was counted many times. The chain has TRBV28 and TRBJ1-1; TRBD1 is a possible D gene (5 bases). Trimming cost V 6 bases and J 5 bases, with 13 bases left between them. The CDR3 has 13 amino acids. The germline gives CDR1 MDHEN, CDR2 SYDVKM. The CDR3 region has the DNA TGTGCCAGCAGCCGGGGGTTTGGGACTGAAGCTTTCTTT. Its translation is CASSRGFGTEAFF.

The CDR3 region has the DNA TGTGCCAGCAGGGCGGCAGTTAGCAATCAGCCCCAGCATTTT. Encoded protein: CASRAAVSNQPQHF. The V and J genes are TRBV19 and TRBJ1-5; possible D gene TRBD1, 5 bases. V lost 9 bases to trimming and J lost 0 bases, with 12 bases between them. The CDR3 has 14 residues. Germline CDR1 LNHDA, CDR2 SQIVND (reference sequence).

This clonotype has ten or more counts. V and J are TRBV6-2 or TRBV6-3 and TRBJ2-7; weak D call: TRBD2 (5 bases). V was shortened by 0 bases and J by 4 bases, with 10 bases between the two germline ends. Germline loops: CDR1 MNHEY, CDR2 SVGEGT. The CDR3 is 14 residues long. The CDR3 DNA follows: TGTGCCAGCAGTTACTCCCGCGGGCTATACGAGCAGTACTTC. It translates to CASSYSRGLYEQYF.

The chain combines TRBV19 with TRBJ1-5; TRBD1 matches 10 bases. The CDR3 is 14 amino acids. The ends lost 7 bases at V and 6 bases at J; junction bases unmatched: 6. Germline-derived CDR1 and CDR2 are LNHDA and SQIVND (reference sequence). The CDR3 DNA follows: TGTGCCAGTACCCTGACAGGGGGCCGTCAGCCCCAGCATTTT. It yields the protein CASTLTGGRQPQHF.

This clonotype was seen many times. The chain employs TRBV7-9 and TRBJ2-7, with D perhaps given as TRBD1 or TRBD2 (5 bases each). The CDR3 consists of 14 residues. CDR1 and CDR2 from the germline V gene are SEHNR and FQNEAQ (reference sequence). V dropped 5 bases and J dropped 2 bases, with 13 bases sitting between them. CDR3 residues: CASSRVGETYEQYF. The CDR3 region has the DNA TGTGCCAGCAGCCGGGTGGGGGAAACCTACGAGCAGTACTTC. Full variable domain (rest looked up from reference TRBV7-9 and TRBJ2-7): DTGVSQNPRHKITKRGQNVTFRCDPISEHNRLYWYRQTLGQGPEFLTYFQNEAQLEKSRLLSDRFSAERPKGSFSTLEIQRTEQGDSAMYLCASSRVGETYEQYFGPGTRLTVT.

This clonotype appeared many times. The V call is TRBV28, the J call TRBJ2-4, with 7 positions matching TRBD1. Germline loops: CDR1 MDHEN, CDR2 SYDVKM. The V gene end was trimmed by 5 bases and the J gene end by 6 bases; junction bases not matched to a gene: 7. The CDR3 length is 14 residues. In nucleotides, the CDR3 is TGTGCCAGCAGTCAAACAGGGGTTGCAAACATTCAGTACTTC. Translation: CASSQTGVANIQYF.

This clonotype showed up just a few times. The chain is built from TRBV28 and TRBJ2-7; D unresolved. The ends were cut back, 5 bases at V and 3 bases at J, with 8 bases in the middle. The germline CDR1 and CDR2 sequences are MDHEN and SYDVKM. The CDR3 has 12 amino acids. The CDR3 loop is CASSHLGYEQYF. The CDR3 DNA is TGTGCCAGCAGTCATCTCGGCTACGAGCAGTACTTC.

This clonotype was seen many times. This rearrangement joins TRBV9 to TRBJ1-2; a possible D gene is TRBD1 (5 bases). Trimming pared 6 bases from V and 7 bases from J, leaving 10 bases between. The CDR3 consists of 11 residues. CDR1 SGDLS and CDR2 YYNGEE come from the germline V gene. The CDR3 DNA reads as TGTGCCAGCAACTCAGGGAGTGGCTACACCTTC. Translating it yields CASNSGSGYTF.

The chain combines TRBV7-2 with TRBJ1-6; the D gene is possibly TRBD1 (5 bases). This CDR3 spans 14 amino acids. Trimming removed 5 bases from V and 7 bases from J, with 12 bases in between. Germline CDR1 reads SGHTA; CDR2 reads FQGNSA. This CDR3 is CASSPAGRNSPLHF. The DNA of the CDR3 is TGTGCCAGCAGCCCCGCAGGGCGAAATTCACCCCTCCACTTT.

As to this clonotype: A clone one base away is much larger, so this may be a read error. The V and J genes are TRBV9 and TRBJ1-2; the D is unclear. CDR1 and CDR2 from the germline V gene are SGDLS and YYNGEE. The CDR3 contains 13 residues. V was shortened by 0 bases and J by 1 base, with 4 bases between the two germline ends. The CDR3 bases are TGTGCCAGCAGCGTAGACTGTAACTATGGCTACACCTTC. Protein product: CASSVDCNYGYTF.

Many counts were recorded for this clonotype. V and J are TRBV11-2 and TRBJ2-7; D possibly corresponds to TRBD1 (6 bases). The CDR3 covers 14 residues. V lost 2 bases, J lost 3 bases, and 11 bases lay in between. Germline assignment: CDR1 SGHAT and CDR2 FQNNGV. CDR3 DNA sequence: TGTGCCAGCAGCTTATCCGGCAGGGGCTACGAGCAGTACTTC. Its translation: CASSLSGRGYEQYF.

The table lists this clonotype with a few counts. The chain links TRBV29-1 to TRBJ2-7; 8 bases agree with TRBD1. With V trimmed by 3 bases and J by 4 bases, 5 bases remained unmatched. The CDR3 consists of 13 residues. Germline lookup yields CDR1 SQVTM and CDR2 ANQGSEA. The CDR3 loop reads CSVDGQGDYEQYF. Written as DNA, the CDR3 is TGCAGCGTTGATGGACAGGGCGATTACGAGCAGTACTTC.

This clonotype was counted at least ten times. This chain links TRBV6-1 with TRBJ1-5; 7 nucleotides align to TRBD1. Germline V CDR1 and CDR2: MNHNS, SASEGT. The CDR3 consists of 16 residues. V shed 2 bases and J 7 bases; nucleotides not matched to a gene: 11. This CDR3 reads CASSEMSAGGRQPQHF. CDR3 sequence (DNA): TGTGCCAGCAGTGAAATGTCCGCAGGGGGAAGGCAGCCCCAGCATTTT.

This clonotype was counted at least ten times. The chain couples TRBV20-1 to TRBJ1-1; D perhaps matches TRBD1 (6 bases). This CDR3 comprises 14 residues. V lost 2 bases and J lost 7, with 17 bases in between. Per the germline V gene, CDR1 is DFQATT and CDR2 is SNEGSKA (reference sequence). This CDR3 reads CSARQRTDWVEAFF. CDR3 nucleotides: TGCAGTGCTAGACAAAGGACAGACTGGGTTGAAGCTTTCTTT.

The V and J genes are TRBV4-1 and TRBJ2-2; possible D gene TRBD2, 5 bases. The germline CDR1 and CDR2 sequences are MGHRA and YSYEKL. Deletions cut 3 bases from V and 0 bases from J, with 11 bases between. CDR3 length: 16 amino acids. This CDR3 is CASSHLGEPNTGELFF. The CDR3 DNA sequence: TGCGCCAGCAGCCATCTGGGAGAACCGAACACCGGGGAGCTGTTTTTT.